The 14 T cell receptor beta chains below were found in one sample sequenced in a study of metastatic and nonmetastatic thyroid tumors. All patients were treatment-naive before thyroid surgery. TCRdb re-called the PCR reads through MiXCR. This sample yields several thousand clones, of which less than 35% are seen a single time; more than 8.5% belongs to the top ten. Sequenced: tumor tissue. The receptors come from a female donor with papillary thyroid cancer or a benign thyroid nodule (not recorded which). Some clones in this sample may be carry-over from other donors' samples.

The chain carries TRBV2 and TRBJ2-7; 7 bases are a match to TRBD2. Germline assignment: CDR1 SNHLY and CDR2 FYNNEI. The CDR3 runs 17 residues. J was trimmed by 5 bases and V by 6 bases; bases with no gene match: 19. For the CDR3, the DNA is TGTGCCAGCAGGGCGGCTAGCGGTAGGGTAATTGGGGACGAGCAGTACTTC. Its protein is CASRAASGRVIGDEQYF.

This clone counts as medium-sized. The rearrangement links TRBV18 to TRBJ2-1; tentatively, D is TRBD2 (6 bases). CDR3 length equals 15 residues. The V end lost 4 bases, the J end lost 8 bases, and 18 bases lay between the germline ends. Germline CDR1 KGHSH, CDR2 LQKENI. CDR3: CASSRQIPGGDEQFF. As DNA, the CDR3 is TGTGCCAGCTCACGCCAGATTCCGGGCGGGGATGAGCAGTTCTTC.

The table lists this clone with a few counts. The V and J genes are TRBV12-3 or TRBV12-4 and TRBJ1-3, with 7 positions matching TRBD1. This CDR3 region has 18 residues. Trimming at V came to 3 bases and at J to 0 bases, leaving 11 bases not matched to a gene. DNA for the CDR3: TGTGCCAGCAGTTTGGAGGGACAGCTTTACACCTCTGGAAACACCATATATTTT. Translating gives CASSLEGQLYTSGNTIYF.

This clone is large within its sample. V gene TRBV12-3 or TRBV12-4 combines with J gene TRBJ1-2; a possible D gene is TRBD1 (6 bases). The CDR3 covers 11 residues. With 9 bases removed from V and 8 bases from J, the gap between germline ends came to 13 bases. The CDR3 nucleotides read TGTGCCAGTTTAAGGGGGAGCGGCTACACCTTC. Translating it yields CASLRGSGYTF.

This clone is medium-sized within its sample. V is TRBV6-2 or TRBV6-3 and J is TRBJ2-7, with D possibly TRBD2 on 5 matching bases. The germline V gene encodes CDR1 MNHEY and CDR2 SVGEGT. The CDR3 covers 16 residues. Trimming pared 4 bases from V and 6 bases from J, leaving 22 bases between. CDR3 in amino acids: CASSSALREGSSEQYF. DNA of the CDR3: TGTGCCAGCAGTTCCGCCCTACGGGAAGGGTCGAGCGAGCAGTACTTC.

The V gene is TRBV28, the J gene TRBJ1-2, with 8 bases that match TRBD1. This CDR3 is built from 13 residues. The ends lost 3 bases at V and 7 bases at J; junction bases unmatched: 4. Germline V gene data show CDR1 as MDHEN and CDR2 as SYDVKM. The CDR3 region is CASSLSGGGGYTF. The DNA for the CDR3 is TGTGCCAGCAGTTTGTCAGGGGGCGGTGGCTACACCTTC.

This clone counts as medium-sized (0.01 to 0.1%). The V and J genes are TRBV10-2 and TRBJ1-5, with no clear D. Deletions cut 5 bases from V and 6 bases from J, with 14 bases between. Germline CDR1 is WSHSY and CDR2 is SAAADI. This CDR3 spans 14 amino acids. The CDR3: CASSLTGMGQPQHF. The CDR3 nucleotides read TGCGCCAGCAGTCTGACGGGAATGGGTCAGCCCCAGCATTTT.

The V gene is TRBV6-8, the J gene TRBJ1-1, with no clear D. The CDR3 extends over 15 amino acids. Germline CDR1 MNHGY, CDR2 SAAAGT. V lost 6 bases, J lost 0 bases, and 14 bases lay in between. CDR3: CASSQAWELNTEAFF. Written as DNA, the CDR3 is TGTGCCAGCAGCCAAGCTTGGGAACTGAACACTGAAGCTTTCTTT.

This clone was observed many times. CDR3 coding DNA: TGTGCCAGCAGCGCCGGATCCCGGACAGCCACAGGAGGTGAAAAACTGTTTTTT. Translation: CASSAGSRTATGGEKLFF. The rearrangement joins TRBV9 to TRBJ1-4; D may be TRBD1 (6 bases). The length of the CDR3 is 18 residues. V lost 3 bases to trimming and J lost 7 bases, with 25 bases between them. From germline, CDR1 is SGDLS and CDR2 YYNGEE.

This chain links TRBV6-1 with TRBJ2-7; the D call may be TRBD1 or TRBD2 (5 bases each). Per the germline V gene, CDR1 is MNHNS and CDR2 is SASEGT. This CDR3 has 16 residues. V was clipped by 4 bases and J by 0 bases, with 16 bases between them. The CDR3 region is CASSAVGTSVSYEQYF. DNA of the CDR3: TGTGCCAGCAGTGCTGTCGGGACCTCTGTCTCCTACGAGCAGTACTTC.

Concerning this clone: One junction end disagrees with the germline gene, perhaps due to a read error. The genes are TRBV11-2 and TRBJ2-7; the D is unclear. Germline assignment: CDR1 SGHAT and CDR2 FQNNGV. CDR3 length equals 15 residues. The DNA of the CDR3 is TGTGCCATCAGCTTAGGGCCCCTCGCTGGCTACGAGCAGTACTTC. Protein: CAISLGPLAGYEQYF.

The J gene is TRBJ1-5, the V gene TRBV2; 10 bases line up with TRBD1. The germline gives CDR1 SNHLY, CDR2 FYNNEI. This CDR3 is 13 amino acids long. After removal of 10 bases from V and 9 bases from J, the junction contained 9 bases not matched to a gene. CDR3 residues: CATAGQGTAPQHF. For the CDR3, the DNA is TGTGCCACCGCGGGACAGGGGACGGCGCCCCAGCATTTT.

On this clone: The conserved final phenylalanine or tryptophan is absent from the CDR3, which likely points to a read error. Because the CDR3's place on the DNA is in doubt, the DNA is left out and the CDR3 is given as listed by TCRdb. This sequence joins TRBV12-3 or TRBV12-4 and TRBJ1-1. The CDR3 extends over 14 residues, inclusive of both ends. Here the CDR3 reads CASSLGAATTEPFL.

This clone was detected only once. This sequence joins TRBV5-1 and TRBJ2-1; TRBD2 matches at 7 bases. Germline V lookup: CDR1 SGHRS, CDR2 YFSETQ. This CDR3 spans 13 amino acids. The V gene end was trimmed by 4 bases and the J gene end by 10 bases; junction bases not matched to a gene: 8. The CDR3 protein is CASSPLTSLEQFF. The CDR3 nucleotides read TGCGCCAGCAGCCCCCTGACTAGCCTGGAGCAGTTCTTC.